This T cell receptor beta chain was captured by sequencing in a study of T cell changes during pregnancy in multiple sclerosis. Profiled with immunoSEQ multiplex PCR; TCRdb holds only in-frame clones, not every one. This sample yields roughly 87,000 clones, of which 80% to 95% are seen a single time; 1.3% to 1.5% belongs to the top ten. CDR1 and CDR2 from the germline V gene are ENHRY and SYGVKD. V lost 0 bases, J lost 12 bases, and 14 bases stayed unmatched. The CDR3 is made up of 15 amino acids. The chain couples TRBV10-3 to TRBJ2-7; 7 nucleotides match TRBD2. This TCR was recovered from a female donor in good health, enrolled as a control in a pregnancy study. The starting material was peripheral blood, obtained in the third trimester of pregnancy. This CDR3 reads CAISESIAGPTSRYF. The DNA of the CDR3 is TGTGCCATCAGTGAGTCGATAGCGGGTCCCACATCGAGGTACTTC.